This T cell receptor beta chain was captured in a study of cytomegalovirus exposure and HLA in healthy donors. With 60 Vbeta and 13 Jbeta primers, the PCR was carried out. Profiling relied on immunoSEQ multiplex PCR, and the TCRdb table lists in-frame clones only, not all of them. The data include some 75,000 clones; the top ten clones carry over 4.5%. The trim removed 1 base at V and 4 bases at J, leaving 10 bases unmatched. Germline values: CDR1 LGHNA, CDR2 YSLEER. CDR3 length: 17 amino acids. This receptor was taken from a man aged 40-55 years in good health and CMV-seronegative. The rearrangement uses TRBV4-3 and TRBJ2-1, with 7 bases fitting TRBD1. Sequencing was performed on PBMCs. In DNA, the CDR3 is TGCGCCAGCAGCCAAGGGACAGGACCTCGGGGATACAATGAGCAGTTCTTC. This sequence encodes CASSQGTGPRGYNEQFF.